Below, 7 T cell receptor beta chains from the same sample are listed, as sequenced in a study of regulatory T cells in long-lasting Graves disease. As for time point: newly diagnosed GD, antithyroid drugs for less than 3 months. Isolated PBMC RNA provided the starting material for the TCR library. Both iRepertoire HTBI primers and Arm-PCR of CDR3 regions were used to build the TCR beta libraries. TCRdb reanalysed the multiplex PCR reads using MiXCR and keeps one entry per CDR3 protein. This table has 500,000 or so distinct CDR3 sequences, about 15% appearing once. These data also formed part of another study, on T cells in Graves' hyperthyroidism and ophthalmopathy.

This material consisted of peripheral blood mononuclear cells (PBMCs), taken at new diagnosis, from a patient treated with antithyroid drugs. Receptors were obtained from a woman between 50 and 59 years old with Graves disease.

This clonotype was found a few times. The chain uses TRBV6-1 and TRBJ1-5; the D gene is possibly TRBD1 (5 bases). The V end was cut by 6 bases, the J end by 4 bases, with 13 bases between. The length of the CDR3 is 14 residues. Germline V CDR1 and CDR2: MNHNS, SASEGT. DNA of the CDR3: TGTGCCAGCAGAACGCCGGGGGAGAATCAGCCCCAGCATTTT. Amino acids: CASRTPGENQPQHF.

This chain links TRBV6-1 with TRBJ2-7; 14 nucleotides match TRBD2. CDR1 and CDR2 from the germline V gene are MNHNS and SASEGT. The V gene end was trimmed by 6 bases and the J gene end by 3 bases; junction bases not matched to a gene: 4. The CDR3 loop spans 15 amino acids. The CDR3 loop reads CASRGLAGDLYEQYF. In nucleotides, the CDR3 is TGTGCCAGCAGGGGACTAGCGGGAGACCTCTACGAGCAGTACTTC.

This clonotype was seen ten or more times. This rearrangement joins TRBV30 to TRBJ1-2, with a weak D call TRBD1 (5 bases). V dropped 0 bases and J dropped 3 bases, with 14 bases sitting between them. Looked up from germline, CDR1 is GTSNPN and CDR2 is SVGIG (reference sequence). This CDR3 spans 15 amino acids. CDR3 sequence: CAWSVPQSGYYGYTF. CDR3 DNA: TGTGCCTGGAGTGTACCCCAATCAGGGTACTATGGCTACACCTTC.

This clonotype was recorded a few times. The chain recombines TRBV20-1 with TRBJ2-7; TRBD1 matches 9 bases. This CDR3 contains 13 residues. The junction had 4 bases not matched to a gene; V was cut back by 4 bases and J by 3 bases. Germline V lookup: CDR1 DFQATT, CDR2 SNEGSKA (reference sequence). As DNA, the CDR3 is TGCAGTGCTACATACAGGGGGCTCTACGAGCAGTACTTC. It encodes CSATYRGLYEQYF.

This clonotype occurred a few times. This sequence joins TRBV3-1 and TRBJ2-5, with TRBD2 as a possible D gene (5 bases). V lost 4 bases to trimming and J lost 6 bases, with 21 bases between them. Germline assignment: CDR1 LGHDT and CDR2 YNNKEL (reference sequence). CDR3 length: 16 amino acids. The CDR3 sequence is CASSPRLLETTKTQYF. The DNA for the CDR3 is TGTGCCAGCAGCCCGCGACTGCTCGAGACTACAAAGACCCAGTACTTC.

Many counts were recorded for this clonotype. The chain is built from TRBV5-1 and TRBJ1-6; weak D call: TRBD1 (5 bases). V lost 4 bases, J lost 8 bases, and 16 bases lay in between. Germline CDR1 is SGHRS and CDR2 is YFSETQ. The CDR3 runs to 15 residues. The CDR3 DNA reads as TGCGCCAGCAGCGAGACCGGGACTGAGGATTCACCCCTCCACTTT. This codes for CASSETGTEDSPLHF.

This clonotype appeared many times. This chain links TRBV2 with TRBJ2-2; 8 bases align to TRBD2. Germline CDR1 and CDR2: SNHLY and FYNNEI. This CDR3 has 15 amino acids. Trimming removed 7 bases from V and 5 bases from J; junction bases left unmatched: 9. The DNA for the CDR3 is TGTGCCAGCAAGCGTAGCGGGATAGGTACCGGGGAGCTGTTTTTT. It encodes CASKRSGIGTGELFF.